Included here is one TCR beta chain sequence, with context. CDR1 is SGHVS and CDR2 is FQNEAQ in the germline V gene. This CDR3 is built from 12 residues. The V and J ends lost 5 bases and 6 bases respectively, with 8 bases between them. Time point: cycle 4 day 1 (C4D1), after more than 5 weeks of nivolumab. Exposure to brentuximab vedotin varied, and each patient had relapsed following autologous stem cell transplantation. This specimen belongs to a study of PD-1 blockade in classical Hodgkin lymphoma. Assay: immunoSEQ multiplex PCR; the TCRdb copy retains only in-frame clones and omits some. This table holds around 50,000 clones, about 75% found once.

This clonotype originated in a human donor with classical Hodgkin lymphoma. The chain carries TRBV7-8 and TRBJ2-4, with D uncertain. The material sequenced was peripheral blood mononuclear cells (PBMCs), taken before the fourth cycle of nivolumab. The CDR3 protein is CASSPVINIQYF. Written as DNA, the CDR3 is TGTGCCAGCAGCCCAGTGATAAACATTCAGTACTTC.